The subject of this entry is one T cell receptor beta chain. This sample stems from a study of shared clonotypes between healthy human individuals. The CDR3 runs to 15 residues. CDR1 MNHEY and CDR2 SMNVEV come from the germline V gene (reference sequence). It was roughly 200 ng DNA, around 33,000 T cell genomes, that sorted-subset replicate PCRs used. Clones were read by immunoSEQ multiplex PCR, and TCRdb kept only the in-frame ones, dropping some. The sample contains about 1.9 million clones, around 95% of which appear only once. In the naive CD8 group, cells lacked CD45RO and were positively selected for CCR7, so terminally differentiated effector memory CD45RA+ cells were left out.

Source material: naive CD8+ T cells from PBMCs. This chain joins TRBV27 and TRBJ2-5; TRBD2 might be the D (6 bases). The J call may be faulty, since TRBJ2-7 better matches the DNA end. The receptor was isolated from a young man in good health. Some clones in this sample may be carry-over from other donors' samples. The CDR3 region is CASSSRGGNSYEQYF. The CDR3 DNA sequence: TGTGCCAGCAGTTCTCGGGGCGGGAATAGCTACGAGCAGTACTTC.